This entry is about one TCR beta chain. This clone's antigen is unknown. No base quality information exists; no much larger clone differs at one position. From a lookup of the germline V gene (reference sequence), CDR1 and CDR2 are LNHDA and SQIVND. The CDR3 starts with the cysteine, ends with the phenylalanine, and has 15 residues. The only DNA kept is the CDR3, 45 bases in frame from the first base. Cut back by 5 bases and 4 bases, the V and J ends lie 15 bases apart. The sample is drawn from a study of blood T cell repertoires in COVID-19 (TCRdb year 2020). Regarding the study in general: Samples from collaborators originated in the United States, Italy and Spain and spanned both the acute and convalescent phases of COVID-19. The prospective study material was composed of cDNA or gDNA derived from T cells, B-cell-depleted T cells, or PBMCs. The dataset comprised deeply sampled blood TCRbeta repertoires from subjects exposed to, actively infected with, or recovered from COVID-19. The repertoires were released in a freely available public database intended as a resource for research on the immune response to SARS-CoV-2. The samples were drawn from two sources: the first 160 participants of the ongoing ImmuneRACE study, and fewer than 1,500 subjects contributed by 6 global collaborators. Sample metadata almost always included a de-identified subject ID, COVID-19 status, age in years and sex. Where HLA class I and class II types were available, the types were taken from metadata supplied by the sample provider, not from assay-based typing. What the work shows at the level of the full study, not this receptor alone: The amount of clinical and demographic metadata varied by source and participant and was provided uncurated.

The immunoSEQ Assay, a bias-controlled multiplex PCR, was used to amplify TCRbeta CDR3 regions from genomic DNA. In the paper's pipeline: Within the assay, amplification of reference gene primers was used to estimate how many nucleated cells each sample contained. Sequence reads were collapsed and filtered to measure the absolute abundance of every unique TCRbeta CDR3 rearrangement. Productive Simpson clonality was computed per sample as the square root of Simpson's diversity index over productive rearrangements. TCRdb retrieved this table from immuneACCESS and kept in-frame rearrangements only. Not all clones are present; in checked studies, unresolved V genes account for under half, and no reason is known for the remainder. V and J calls and clone size are those listed in that table; D and trimming were worked out from the DNA. In this sample the table shows about 27,000 clones, approximately 90% of which occur a single time. The ten top clones hold 2.5% to 3.5% of the sample.

Collaborating institutions collected whole blood in K2EDTA tubes following their own protocols. For TCRbeta analysis, collaborators shipped samples as frozen whole blood, isolated PBMCs, or DNA extracted from either of those sample types. The rearrangement combines TRBV19 with TRBJ1-5, and possibly TRBD1, on 6 matching bases. The sequencing sample was made of peripheral blood. The receptor's source is a human donor in a cohort sampled during active COVID-19. This receptor has the CDR3 CASSVDRATNQPQHF. The DNA is TGTGCCAGTAGTGTGGACAGAGCAACGAATCAGCCCCAGCATTTT.